The TCR beta chain described here comes from a study of cytomegalovirus exposure and HLA in healthy donors. Both 60 Vbeta primers and 13 Jbeta primers went into the PCR. TCRdb keeps only in-frame clones here, not all; method: immunoSEQ multiplex PCR. The sample carries tens of thousands of clones, roughly 67% recorded once. The CDR3 has 14 amino acids. This receptor was obtained from a woman aged 45-60 years in good health and CMV-seropositive. The J gene is TRBJ2-7, the V gene TRBV21-1; TRBD1, the table's D call, lacks a check against the DNA. TRBV21-1 is a documented pseudogene. Sequencing was carried out using PBMCs. The CDR3 protein is CASSKNSQGDEQYF. CDR3 in DNA: TGTGCCAGCAGCAAAAACTCTCAGGGGGACGAGCAGTACTTC.